This T cell receptor beta chain was profiled in a study of regulatory T cells in long-lasting Graves disease. About this clonotype itself: Its antigen is unidentified.

Libraries of TCR beta came from iRepertoire HTBI primers plus Arm-PCR of CDR3 regions. Using its own MiXCR run on the multiplex PCR reads, TCRdb lists one record per CDR3 protein. The sample holds about 290,000 distinct CDR3 sequences; 22% are singletons and the top ten take approximately 60%. J gave up 3 bases and V 5 bases, and 6 bases lay outside the gene matches. Germline V gives CDR1 SGHDN, CDR2 FVKESK. The CDR3 sequence is 15 residues long. The sample's time point: persistent/refractory GD, antithyroid drugs over 5 years with positive TRAb. Following extraction of RNA from PBMCs, that RNA was used to make the TCR library. Study-level points and caveats: Repertoires from persistent disease leaned toward TRBV28, TRBJ1-2 and TRBJ2-5.

The rearrangement uses TRBV14 and TRBJ2-7; 11 bases are a match to TRBD2. Source: peripheral blood mononuclear cells (PBMCs), taken when the disease was refractory, from a patient treated with antithyroid drugs. This sequence originates from a female donor with Graves disease. The CDR3 spells CASSRPGLADYEQYF. In DNA form, the CDR3 reads TGTGCCAGCAGCAGACCGGGACTAGCGGACTACGAGCAGTACTTC.